The 24 T cell receptor beta chains in this list originate from one sample, sequenced in a study of technical replicates of blood from a few donors. The table came from immunoSEQ multiplex PCR; TCRdb's copy has only in-frame clones and leaves some out. Of around 79,000 clones in the sample, approximately 94% were seen once. Sequences were obtained from T cells isolated from PBMCs. The receptor source for this set is a human donor in good health.

Turning to this clone: One junction end disagrees with the germline gene, perhaps due to a read error. The gene calls are TRBV9 and TRBJ2-5, with 12 bases lining up with TRBD2. This CDR3 is 13 amino acids long. Germline values: CDR1 SGDLS, CDR2 YYNGEE. CDR3 amino acids: CASSGQTSGGPHF. CDR3 DNA: TGTGCCAGCAGCGGCCAGACTAGCGGGGGACCACACTTC.

The genes are TRBV19 and TRBJ2-7; tentatively, D is TRBD2 (5 bases). Trimming took off 5 bases at V and 6 bases at J, with 8 bases between the two ends. Germline CDR1 reads LNHDA; CDR2 reads SQIVND (reference sequence). The length of the CDR3 is 11 residues. CDR3 in amino acids: CASSRGSEQYF. The CDR3 DNA follows: TGTGCCAGTAGTCGAGGGTCCGAGCAGTACTTC.

The chain employs TRBV4-2 and TRBJ2-5; D remains unclear. Trimming cost V 0 bases and J 4 bases, with 3 bases left between them. The CDR3 is 12 residues long. Germline V CDR1 and CDR2: LGHNA, YNFKEQ. The CDR3 DNA reads as TGTGCCAGCAGCCAAGATAGAGAGACCCAGTACTTC. This encodes CASSQDRETQYF.

J is TRBJ2-5 and V is TRBV11-3; unclear D gene. Trimming took 3 bases from V and 5 from J, leaving 4 bases between them. CDR3 length: 11 amino acids. Germline V CDR1 and CDR2: SGHNT, YENEEA. This CDR3 is CASSFGETQYF. CDR3 DNA: TGTGCCAGCAGCTTCGGGGAGACCCAGTACTTC.

The chain carries TRBV5-1 and TRBJ1-2, with 8 bases lining up with TRBD1. Germline CDR1 reads SGHRS; CDR2 reads YFSETQ. This CDR3 has 15 amino acids. V was pared by 1 base and J by 3 bases, with 5 bases of the junction left unmatched. This CDR3 reads CASSLLGQGHYGYTF. CDR3 in DNA: TGCGCCAGCAGCTTGCTAGGACAGGGCCACTATGGCTACACCTTC.

This clone appeared once. The chain couples TRBV14 to TRBJ1-3; no clear D. This CDR3 region has 12 residues. From germline, CDR1 is SGHDN and CDR2 FVKESK. Trimming cost V 4 bases and J 3 bases, with 4 bases left between them. Written as DNA, the CDR3 is TGTGCCAGCAGCCCCCATGGAAACACCATATATTTT. Amino acids: CASSPHGNTIYF.

V gene TRBV6-1 combines with J gene TRBJ2-1; 10 bases align to TRBD2. This CDR3 region has 15 residues. V lost 6 bases to trimming and J lost 1 base; unmatched junction nucleotides: 3. Looked up from germline, CDR1 is MNHNS and CDR2 is SASEGT. CDR3 coding DNA: TGTGCCAGCAGGACTAGCGGGTTATCCTACAATGAGCAGTTCTTC. It yields the protein CASRTSGLSYNEQFF.

The rearrangement joins TRBV11-2 to TRBJ1-5, with D hard to call. This CDR3 region has 13 residues. Trimming left V 3 bases short and J 4 bases short, with 7 bases between. The germline V gene has CDR1 SGHAT and CDR2 FQNNGV. The chain's CDR3 is CASSFEVNQPQHF. The CDR3 bases are TGTGCCAGCAGCTTTGAGGTGAATCAGCCCCAGCATTTT.

This chain connects TRBV27 to TRBJ2-1; D remains ambiguous. V lost 8 bases to trimming and J lost 8 bases, with 13 bases between them. The CDR3 runs 12 residues. Germline lookup yields CDR1 MNHEY and CDR2 SMNVEV (reference sequence). In nucleotides, the CDR3 is TGTGCCAGCCATGATAACACCTATGAGCAGTTCTTC. Translation: CASHDNTYEQFF.

The chain carries TRBV28 and TRBJ2-7; maybe TRBD1 (5 bases). CDR3 size: 14 residues. Trimming removed 5 bases at V and 3 bases at J, with 14 bases between. Germline CDR1 MDHEN, CDR2 SYDVKM. The CDR3 reads CASSGAVGVYEQYF. The CDR3 nucleotides are TGTGCCAGCAGTGGCGCCGTAGGGGTCTACGAGCAGTACTTC.

The chain carries TRBV5-1 and TRBJ1-4; TRBD1 matches 9 bases. V lost 7 bases and J lost 5; bases outside the gene matches: 6. Germline values: CDR1 SGHRS, CDR2 YFSETQ. This CDR3 contains 14 residues. The CDR3 sequence: CASALTGGNEKLFF. CDR3 bases: TGCGCCAGCGCCCTGACAGGGGGGAATGAAAAACTGTTTTTT.

The chain recombines TRBV30 with TRBJ1-2; the D is unclear. V lost 1 base and J 4 bases, leaving 10 bases between the germline ends. The CDR3 is 13 amino acids. Germline assignment: CDR1 GTSNPN and CDR2 SVGIG (reference sequence). CDR3 sequence reads: CAWSGRLSYGYTF. CDR3 coding DNA: TGTGCCTGGAGTGGCCGTTTGAGCTATGGCTACACCTTC.

The CDR3 loop reads CASSWGGGNTGELFF. The CDR3 nucleotides read TGTGCCAGCAGCTGGGGAGGGGGTAACACCGGGGAGCTGTTTTTT. V and J are TRBV7-7 and TRBJ2-2; TRBD2 is a possible D gene (7 bases). V lost 4 bases and J 2 bases, leaving 11 bases between the germline ends. CDR3 length: 15 residues. Germline V gene lookup returns CDR1 SSHAT and CDR2 FNYEAQ (reference sequence).

The chain employs TRBV5-4 and TRBJ1-3; D may be TRBD1 (6 bases). V was pared by 4 bases and J by 0 bases, with 11 bases between. CDR1 is SGHNT, CDR2 YYREEE, per germline (reference sequence). The CDR3 runs to 15 residues. CDR3 DNA sequence: TGTGCCAGCAGCCGCAAGGACAGCTCTGGAAACACCATATATTTT. This translates into CASSRKDSSGNTIYF. The full variable domain, completed using reference TRBV5-4 and TRBJ1-3, is ETGVTQSPTHLIKTRGQQVTLRCSSQSGHNTVSWYQQALGQGPQFIFQYYREEENGRGNFPPRFSGLQFPNYSSELNVNALELDDSALYLCASSRKDSSGNTIYFGEGSWLTVV.

The rearrangement uses TRBV2 and TRBJ1-2; D not resolved. Germline CDR1 is SNHLY and CDR2 is FYNNEI. V was shortened by 10 bases and J by 0 bases, with 9 bases between the two germline ends. The CDR3 is 12 amino acids. The chain's CDR3 is CATGEANYGYTF. For the CDR3, the DNA is TGTGCCACCGGAGAAGCTAACTATGGCTACACCTTC.

The rearrangement joins TRBV29-1 to TRBJ2-3, with TRBD2 matching over 10 bases. The germline V gene encodes CDR1 SQVTM and CDR2 ANQGSEA. The CDR3 has 14 residues. V lost 6 bases, J lost 2 bases, and 5 bases stayed unmatched. CDR3 sequence reads: CSVLAGVHTDTQYF. The CDR3 DNA reads as TGCAGCGTGCTAGCGGGGGTACACACAGATACGCAGTATTTT.

The chain joins TRBV5-4 to TRBJ2-7; tentatively, D is TRBD1 (6 bases). Germline CDR1 SGHNT, CDR2 YYREEE (reference sequence). This CDR3 comprises 12 residues. The germline V and J ends were trimmed by 4 bases and 5 bases, with 10 bases remaining between them. For the CDR3, the DNA is TGTGCCAGCAGCCTCACAGGGAACGAGCAGTACTTC. Translated, it gives CASSLTGNEQYF.

This clone was recorded only once. The chain employs TRBV25-1 and TRBJ1-2; 7 bases are shared with TRBD1. The V gene end was trimmed by 6 bases and the J gene end by 3 bases; junction bases not matched to a gene: 4. Germline assignment: CDR1 MGHDK and CDR2 SYGVNS. This CDR3 contains 13 residues. CDR3 residues: CASRQGRDYGYTF. The DNA of the CDR3 is TGTGCCAGCAGACAGGGGCGCGACTATGGCTACACCTTC.

This clone occurred once. The genes are TRBV29-1 and TRBJ2-3; the D gene is possibly TRBD1 (5 bases). The length of the CDR3 is 13 residues. The germline gives CDR1 SQVTM, CDR2 ANQGSEA. The V and J ends lost 4 bases and 5 bases respectively, with 13 bases between them. CDR3 region: CSVGGPRVDTQYF. For the CDR3, the DNA is TGCAGCGTTGGGGGTCCCAGGGTAGATACGCAGTATTTT.

This clone was observed a handful of times. The genes are TRBV5-4 and TRBJ1-1, with a tentative D call TRBD1 (5 bases). With 2 bases removed from V and 7 bases from J, the gap between germline ends came to 9 bases. The CDR3 extends over 12 amino acids. The germline CDR1 and CDR2 sequences are SGHNT and YYREEE (reference sequence). CDR3 protein: CASSFDSFEAFF. For the CDR3, the DNA is TGTGCCAGCAGCTTTGACAGTTTTGAAGCTTTCTTT.

V is TRBV28 and J is TRBJ1-5; no clear D. CDR1 is MDHEN and CDR2 is SYDVKM in the germline V gene. Trimming cost V 6 bases and J 3 bases, with 6 bases left between them. The CDR3 spans 12 residues. DNA of the CDR3: TGTGCCAGCAGCTTTTTCAATCAGCCCCAGCATTTT. Its protein product is CASSFFNQPQHF.

V gene TRBV5-4 combines with J gene TRBJ1-2; D unclear. The ends were cut back, 7 bases at V and 2 bases at J, with 9 bases in the middle. This CDR3 is 12 amino acids long. CDR1 is SGHNT, CDR2 YYREEE, per germline (reference sequence). CDR3 sequence (DNA): TGTGCCAGCTCCGGGAACAACTATGGCTACACCTTC. It translates to CASSGNNYGYTF.

This sequence joins TRBV6-5 and TRBJ2-4; 7 bases fit TRBD1. Germline V gene lookup returns CDR1 MNHEY and CDR2 SVGAGI. V was pared by 2 bases and J by 3 bases, with 7 bases of the junction left unmatched. The CDR3 spans 16 residues. The CDR3 coding sequence is TGTGCCAGCAGTTACAGGGGGCGTTGGGGCAAAAACATTCAGTACTTC. This gives the protein CASSYRGRWGKNIQYF.

The genes are TRBV4-2 and TRBJ2-7; D is undetermined. Deletions cut 0 bases from V and 1 base from J, with 7 bases between. The CDR3 covers 14 residues. Germline V gene lookup returns CDR1 LGHNA and CDR2 YNFKEQ. CDR3 in amino acids: CASSQERISYEQYF. The CDR3 DNA is TGTGCCAGCAGCCAAGAGAGAATTTCCTACGAGCAGTACTTC.